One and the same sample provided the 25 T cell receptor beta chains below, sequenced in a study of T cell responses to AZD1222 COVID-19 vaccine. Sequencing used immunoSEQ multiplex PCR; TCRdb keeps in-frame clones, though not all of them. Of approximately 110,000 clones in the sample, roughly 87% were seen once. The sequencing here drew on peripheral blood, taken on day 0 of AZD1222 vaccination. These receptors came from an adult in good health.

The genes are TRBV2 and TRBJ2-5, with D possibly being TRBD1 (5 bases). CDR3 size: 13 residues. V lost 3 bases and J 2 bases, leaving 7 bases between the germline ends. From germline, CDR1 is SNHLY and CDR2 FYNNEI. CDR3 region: CASSDSGQETQYF. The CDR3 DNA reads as TGTGCCAGCAGTGATTCAGGGCAAGAGACCCAGTACTTC.

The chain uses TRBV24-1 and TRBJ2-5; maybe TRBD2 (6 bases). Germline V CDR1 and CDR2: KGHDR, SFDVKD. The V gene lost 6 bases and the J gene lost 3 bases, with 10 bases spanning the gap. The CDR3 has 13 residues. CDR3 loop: CATSSGSEETQYF. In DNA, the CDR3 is TGTGCCACCAGTTCCGGGAGCGAAGAGACCCAGTACTTC.

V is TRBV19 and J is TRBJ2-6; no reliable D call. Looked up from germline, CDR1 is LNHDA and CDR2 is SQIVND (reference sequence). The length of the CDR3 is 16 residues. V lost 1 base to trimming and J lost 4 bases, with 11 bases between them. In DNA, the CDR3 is TGTGCCAGTAGTATAGGGGAAGGATCCGGGGCCAACGTCCTGACTTTC. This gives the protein CASSIGEGSGANVLTF. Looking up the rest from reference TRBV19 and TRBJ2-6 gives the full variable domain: DGGITQSPKYLFRKEGQNVTLSCEQNLNHDAMYWYRQDPGQGLRLIYYSQIVNDFQKGDIAEGYSVSREKKESFPLTVTSAQKNPTAFYLCASSIGEGSGANVLTFGAGSRLTVL.

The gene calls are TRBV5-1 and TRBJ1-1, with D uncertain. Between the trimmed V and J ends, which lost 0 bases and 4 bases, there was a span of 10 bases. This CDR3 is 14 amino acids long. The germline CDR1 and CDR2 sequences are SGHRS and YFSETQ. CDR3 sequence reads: CASSLVPGSTEAFF. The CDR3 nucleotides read TGCGCCAGCAGCTTGGTTCCGGGTAGCACTGAAGCTTTCTTT.

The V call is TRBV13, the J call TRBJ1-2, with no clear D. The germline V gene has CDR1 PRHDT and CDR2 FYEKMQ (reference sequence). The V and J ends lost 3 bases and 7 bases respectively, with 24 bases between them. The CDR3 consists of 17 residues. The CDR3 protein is CASSFLFGDPLTIGYTF. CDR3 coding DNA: TGTGCCAGCAGCTTTCTTTTTGGGGATCCGCTCACTATTGGCTACACCTTC.

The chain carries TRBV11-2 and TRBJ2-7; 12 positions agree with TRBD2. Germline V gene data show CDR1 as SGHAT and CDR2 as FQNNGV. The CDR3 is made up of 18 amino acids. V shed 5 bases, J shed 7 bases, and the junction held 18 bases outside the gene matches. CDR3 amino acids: CASSPRTSGAQPALEQYF. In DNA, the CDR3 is TGTGCCAGCAGCCCGAGGACTAGCGGGGCCCAACCTGCTTTGGAGCAGTACTTC.

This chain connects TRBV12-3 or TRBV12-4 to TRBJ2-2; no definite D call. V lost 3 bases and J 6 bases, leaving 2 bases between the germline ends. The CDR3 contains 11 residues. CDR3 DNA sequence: TGTGCCAGCAGTTTTTCCGGGGAGCTGTTTTTT. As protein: CASSFSGELFF.

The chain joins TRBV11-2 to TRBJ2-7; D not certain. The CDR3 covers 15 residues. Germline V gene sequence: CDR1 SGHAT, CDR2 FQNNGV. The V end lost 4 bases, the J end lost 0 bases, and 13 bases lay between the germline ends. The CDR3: CASSSWRSNSYEQYF. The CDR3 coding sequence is TGTGCCAGCAGCTCATGGAGATCTAACTCCTACGAGCAGTACTTC. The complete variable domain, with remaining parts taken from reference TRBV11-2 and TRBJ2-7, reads EAGVAQSPRYKIIEKRQSVAFWCNPISGHATLYWYQQILGQGPKLLIQFQNNGVVDDSQLPKDRFSAERLKGVDSTLKIQPAKLEDSAVYLCASSSWRSNSYEQYFGPGTRLTVT.

As DNA, the CDR3 is TGTGCCAGCAGCCCACTAACAAACCCGGGGGCAGCCAATGAAAAACTGTTTTTT. It codes for CASSPLTNPGAANEKLFF. This chain joins TRBV4-2 and TRBJ1-4, with D perhaps TRBD1 (6 bases). The CDR3 loop spans 18 amino acids. Between the trimmed V and J ends, which lost 4 bases and 5 bases, there was a span of 23 bases. Per germline, CDR1 LGHNA and CDR2 YNFKEQ.

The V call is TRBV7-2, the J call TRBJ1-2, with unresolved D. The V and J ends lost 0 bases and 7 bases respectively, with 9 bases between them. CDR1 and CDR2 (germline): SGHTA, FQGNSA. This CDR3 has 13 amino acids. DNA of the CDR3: TGTGCCAGCAGCTTAGCGATTCGGGGTGGCTACACCTTC. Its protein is CASSLAIRGGYTF.

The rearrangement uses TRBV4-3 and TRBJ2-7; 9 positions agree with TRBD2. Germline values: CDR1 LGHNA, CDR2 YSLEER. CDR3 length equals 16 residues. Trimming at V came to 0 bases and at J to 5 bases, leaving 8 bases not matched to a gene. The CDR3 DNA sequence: TGCGCCAGCAGCCAAGATCTTCTAGCGGGAACCCACGAGCAGTACTTC. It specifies CASSQDLLAGTHEQYF.

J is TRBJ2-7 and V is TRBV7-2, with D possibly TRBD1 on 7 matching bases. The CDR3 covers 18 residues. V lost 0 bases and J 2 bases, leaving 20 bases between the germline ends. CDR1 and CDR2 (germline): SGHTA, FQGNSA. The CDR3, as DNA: TGTGCCAGCAGCTTAGCGGCCTCCGGCAGGGGGGCCACCTACGAGCAGTACTTC. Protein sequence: CASSLAASGRGATYEQYF.

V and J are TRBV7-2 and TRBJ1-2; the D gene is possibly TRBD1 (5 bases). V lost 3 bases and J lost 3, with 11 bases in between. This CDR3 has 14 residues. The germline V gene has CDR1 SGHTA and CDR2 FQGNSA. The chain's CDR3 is CASSFGRGDYGYTF. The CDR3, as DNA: TGTGCCAGCAGCTTCGGTCGGGGGGACTATGGCTACACCTTC.

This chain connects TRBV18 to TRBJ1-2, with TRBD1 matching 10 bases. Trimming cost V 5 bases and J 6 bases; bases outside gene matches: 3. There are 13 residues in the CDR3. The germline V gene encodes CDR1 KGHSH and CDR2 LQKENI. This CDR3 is CASSGQGDDGYTF. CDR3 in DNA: TGTGCCAGCTCAGGACAGGGGGACGATGGCTACACCTTC.

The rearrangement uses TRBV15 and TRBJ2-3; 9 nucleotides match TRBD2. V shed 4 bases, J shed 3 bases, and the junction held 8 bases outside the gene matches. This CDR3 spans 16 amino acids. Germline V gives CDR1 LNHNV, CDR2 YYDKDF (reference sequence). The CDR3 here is CATSNPLAGFTDTQYF. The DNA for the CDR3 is TGTGCCACCAGCAATCCTCTAGCGGGGTTTACAGATACGCAGTATTTT.

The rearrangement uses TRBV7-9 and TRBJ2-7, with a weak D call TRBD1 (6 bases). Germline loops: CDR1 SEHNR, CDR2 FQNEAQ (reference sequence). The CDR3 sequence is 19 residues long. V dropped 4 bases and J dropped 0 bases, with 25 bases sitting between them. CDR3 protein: CASSSHPGDARGTSYEQYF. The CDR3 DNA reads TGTGCCAGCAGCTCCCATCCCGGGGACGCGAGGGGGACCTCCTACGAGCAGTACTTC.

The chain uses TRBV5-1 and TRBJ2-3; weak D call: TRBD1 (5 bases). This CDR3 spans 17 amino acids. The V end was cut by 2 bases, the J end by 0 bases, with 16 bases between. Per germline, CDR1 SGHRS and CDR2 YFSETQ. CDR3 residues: CASSFGRTNPSTDTQYF. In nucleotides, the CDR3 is TGCGCCAGCAGCTTTGGCCGGACAAACCCTAGCACAGATACGCAGTATTTT.

The CDR3 nucleotides are TGTGCCAGCAACGCCCAGGGGATGCGCGAAAAACTGTTTTTT. It codes for CASNAQGMREKLFF. The chain joins TRBV2 to TRBJ1-4; possible D gene TRBD1, 6 bases. CDR3 size: 14 residues. Germline CDR1 is SNHLY and CDR2 is FYNNEI. Trimming stripped 7 bases from V and 8 bases from J, with 17 bases between.

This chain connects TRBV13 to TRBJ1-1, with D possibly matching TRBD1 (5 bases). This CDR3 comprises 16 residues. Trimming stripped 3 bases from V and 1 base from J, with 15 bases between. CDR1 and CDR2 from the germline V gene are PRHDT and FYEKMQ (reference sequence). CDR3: CASSLYPGRTNTEAFF. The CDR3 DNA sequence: TGTGCCAGCAGCTTGTACCCGGGACGAACGAACACTGAAGCTTTCTTT.

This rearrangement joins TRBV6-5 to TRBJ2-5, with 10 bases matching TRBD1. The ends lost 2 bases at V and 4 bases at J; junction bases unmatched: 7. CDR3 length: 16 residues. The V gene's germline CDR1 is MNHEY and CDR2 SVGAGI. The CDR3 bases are TGTGCCAGCAGTTACCTCAGGACAGGGGGGGGAGAGACCCAGTACTTC. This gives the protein CASSYLRTGGGETQYF.

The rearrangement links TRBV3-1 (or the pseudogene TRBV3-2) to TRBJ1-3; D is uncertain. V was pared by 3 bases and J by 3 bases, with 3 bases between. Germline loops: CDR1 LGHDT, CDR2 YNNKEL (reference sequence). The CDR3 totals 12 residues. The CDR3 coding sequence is TGTGCCAGCAGCCAGGGTGGAAACACCATATATTTT. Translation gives CASSQGGNTIYF.

CDR3 sequence: CASSFVGRNTEAFF. The CDR3 nucleotides are TGCGCCAGCAGCTTCGTGGGGAGGAACACTGAAGCTTTCTTT. The V gene is TRBV5-1, the J gene TRBJ1-1; D not resolved. This CDR3 contains 14 residues. V shed 2 bases and J shed 1 base, with 9 bases lying between them. Germline V gene lookup returns CDR1 SGHRS and CDR2 YFSETQ.

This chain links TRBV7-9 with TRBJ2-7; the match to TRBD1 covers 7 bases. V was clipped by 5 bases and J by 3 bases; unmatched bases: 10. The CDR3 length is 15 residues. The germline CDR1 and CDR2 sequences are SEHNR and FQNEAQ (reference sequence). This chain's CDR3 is CASSPTGQYNYEQYF. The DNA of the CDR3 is TGTGCCAGCAGCCCGACGGGACAGTACAACTACGAGCAGTACTTC.

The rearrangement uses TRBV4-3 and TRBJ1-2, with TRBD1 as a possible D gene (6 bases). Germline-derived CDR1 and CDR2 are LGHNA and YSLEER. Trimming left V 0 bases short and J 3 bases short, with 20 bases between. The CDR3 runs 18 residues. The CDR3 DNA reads TGCGCCAGCAGCCAAGATTTTGACAGGTCAATGGATCACTATGGCTACACCTTC. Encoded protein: CASSQDFDRSMDHYGYTF.

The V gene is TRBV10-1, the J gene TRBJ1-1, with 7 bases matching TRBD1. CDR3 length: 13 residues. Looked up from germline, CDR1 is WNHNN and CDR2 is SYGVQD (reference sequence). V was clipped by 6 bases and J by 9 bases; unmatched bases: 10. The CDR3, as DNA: TGCGCCAGCAGCGCAATAGGGGGCTCTCAAGCTTTCTTT. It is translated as CASSAIGGSQAFF.